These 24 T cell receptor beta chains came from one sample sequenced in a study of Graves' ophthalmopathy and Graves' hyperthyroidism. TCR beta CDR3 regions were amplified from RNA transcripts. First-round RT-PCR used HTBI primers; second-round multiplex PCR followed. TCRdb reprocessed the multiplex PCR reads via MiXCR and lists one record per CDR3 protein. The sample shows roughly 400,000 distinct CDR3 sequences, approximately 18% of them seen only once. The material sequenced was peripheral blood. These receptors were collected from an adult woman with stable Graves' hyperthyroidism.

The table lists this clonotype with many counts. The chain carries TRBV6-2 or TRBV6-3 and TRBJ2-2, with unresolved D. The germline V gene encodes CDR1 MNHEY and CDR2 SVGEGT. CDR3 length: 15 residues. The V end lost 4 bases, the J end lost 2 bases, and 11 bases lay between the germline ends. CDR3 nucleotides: TGTGCCAGCAGTTCCAGAAGATCCAACACCGGGGAGCTGTTTTTT. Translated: CASSSRRSNTGELFF.

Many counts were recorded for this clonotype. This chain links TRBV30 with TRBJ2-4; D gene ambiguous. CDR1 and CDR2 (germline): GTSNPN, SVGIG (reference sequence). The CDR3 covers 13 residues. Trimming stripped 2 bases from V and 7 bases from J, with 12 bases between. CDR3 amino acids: CAWSWIGLNIQYF. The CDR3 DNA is TGTGCCTGGAGTTGGATTGGCCTCAACATTCAGTACTTC.

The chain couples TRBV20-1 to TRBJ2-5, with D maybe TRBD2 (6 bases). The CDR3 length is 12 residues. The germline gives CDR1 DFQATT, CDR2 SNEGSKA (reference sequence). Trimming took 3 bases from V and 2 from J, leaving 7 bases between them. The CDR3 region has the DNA TGCAGTGCTAGGGGACTTCAAGAGACCCAGTACTTC. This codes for CSARGLQETQYF.

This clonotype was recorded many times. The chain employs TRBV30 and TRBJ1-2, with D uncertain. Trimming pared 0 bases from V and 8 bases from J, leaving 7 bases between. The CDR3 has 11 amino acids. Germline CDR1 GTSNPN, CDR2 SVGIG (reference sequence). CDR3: CAWSVGFGYTF. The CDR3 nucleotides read TGTGCCTGGAGTGTAGGGTTCGGCTACACCTTC.

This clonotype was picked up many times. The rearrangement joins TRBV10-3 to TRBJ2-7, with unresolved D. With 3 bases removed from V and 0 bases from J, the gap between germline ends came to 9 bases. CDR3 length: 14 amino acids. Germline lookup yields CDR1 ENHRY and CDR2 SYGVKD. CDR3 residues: CAISDPGGSYEQYF. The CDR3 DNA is TGTGCCATCAGTGACCCAGGCGGCTCCTACGAGCAGTACTTC.

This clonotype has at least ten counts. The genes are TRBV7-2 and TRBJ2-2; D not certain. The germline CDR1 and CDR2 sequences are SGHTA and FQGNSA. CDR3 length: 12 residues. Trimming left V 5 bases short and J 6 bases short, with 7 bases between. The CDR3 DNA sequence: TGTGCCAGCAGCCACGTCCCCGGGGAGCTGTTTTTT. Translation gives CASSHVPGELFF. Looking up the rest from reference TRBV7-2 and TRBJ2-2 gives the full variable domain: GAGVSQSPSNKVTEKGKDVELRCDPISGHTALYWYRQSLGQGLEFLIYFQGNSAPDKSGLPSDRFSAERTGGSVSTLTIQRTQQEDSAVYLCASSHVPGELFFGEGSRLTVL.

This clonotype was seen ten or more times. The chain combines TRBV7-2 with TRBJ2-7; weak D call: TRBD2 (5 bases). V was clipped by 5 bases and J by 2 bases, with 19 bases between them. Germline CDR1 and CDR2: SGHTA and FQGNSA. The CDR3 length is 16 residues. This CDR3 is CASSTQRAGGAYEQYF. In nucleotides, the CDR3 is TGTGCCAGCAGCACGCAAAGGGCCGGAGGCGCCTACGAGCAGTACTTC.

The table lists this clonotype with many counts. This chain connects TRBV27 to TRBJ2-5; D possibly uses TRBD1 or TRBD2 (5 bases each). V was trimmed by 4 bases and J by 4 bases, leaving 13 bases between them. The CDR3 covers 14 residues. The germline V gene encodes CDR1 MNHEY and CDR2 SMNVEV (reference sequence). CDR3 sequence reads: CASSSFGAPETQYF. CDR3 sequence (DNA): TGTGCCAGCAGTTCCTTCGGGGCCCCAGAGACCCAGTACTTC.

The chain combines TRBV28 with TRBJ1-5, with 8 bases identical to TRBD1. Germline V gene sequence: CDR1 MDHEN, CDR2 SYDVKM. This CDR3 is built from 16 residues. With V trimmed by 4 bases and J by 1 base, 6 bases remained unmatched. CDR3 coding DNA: TGTGCCAGCAGTTACGGACAGGGAAGAAGCAATCAGCCCCAGCATTTT. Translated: CASSYGQGRSNQPQHF.

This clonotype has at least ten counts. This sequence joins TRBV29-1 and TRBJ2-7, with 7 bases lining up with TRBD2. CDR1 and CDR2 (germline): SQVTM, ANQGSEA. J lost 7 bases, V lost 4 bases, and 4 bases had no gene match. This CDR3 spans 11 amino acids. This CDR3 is CSVGEGREQYF. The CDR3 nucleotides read TGCAGCGTTGGGGAGGGGAGGGAGCAGTACTTC.

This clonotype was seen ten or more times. The CDR3, as DNA: TGTGCCAGCAGTTACTCTAGCAGGGTCGACGAGCAGTACTTC. Its protein is CASSYSSRVDEQYF. This chain joins TRBV6-2 or TRBV6-3 and TRBJ2-7; D is possibly TRBD1 (5 bases). V was pared by 0 bases and J by 5 bases, with 11 bases between. This CDR3 has 14 residues. The V gene's germline CDR1 is MNHEY and CDR2 SVGEGT.

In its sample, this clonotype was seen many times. CDR3 DNA sequence: TGTGCCAGCAGTTCAACCCGCCTGGGCTACGAGCAGTACTTC. Protein sequence: CASSSTRLGYEQYF. The genes are TRBV12-3 or TRBV12-4 and TRBJ2-7; no firm D call. This CDR3 comprises 14 residues. Trimming removed 4 bases at V and 3 bases at J, with 13 bases between.

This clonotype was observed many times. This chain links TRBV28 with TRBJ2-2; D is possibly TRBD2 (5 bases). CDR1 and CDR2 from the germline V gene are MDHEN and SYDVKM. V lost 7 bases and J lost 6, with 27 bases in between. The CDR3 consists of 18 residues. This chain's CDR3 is CASTIKRERNPGAGELFF. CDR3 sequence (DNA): TGTGCCAGCACCATTAAGAGGGAAAGGAACCCCGGGGCCGGGGAGCTGTTTTTT.

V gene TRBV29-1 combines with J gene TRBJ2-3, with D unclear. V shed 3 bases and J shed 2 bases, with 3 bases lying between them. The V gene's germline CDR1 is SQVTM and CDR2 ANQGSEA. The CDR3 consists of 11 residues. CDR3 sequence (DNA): TGCAGCGTTGAGGACACAGATACGCAGTATTTT. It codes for CSVEDTDTQYF.

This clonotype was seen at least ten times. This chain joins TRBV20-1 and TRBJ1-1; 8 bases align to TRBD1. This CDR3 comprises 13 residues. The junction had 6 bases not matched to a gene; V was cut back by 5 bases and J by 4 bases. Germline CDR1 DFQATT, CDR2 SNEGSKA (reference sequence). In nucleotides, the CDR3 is TGCAGTGCTCCTTTTACAGGGGGCACTGAAGCTTTCTTT. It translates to CSAPFTGGTEAFF.

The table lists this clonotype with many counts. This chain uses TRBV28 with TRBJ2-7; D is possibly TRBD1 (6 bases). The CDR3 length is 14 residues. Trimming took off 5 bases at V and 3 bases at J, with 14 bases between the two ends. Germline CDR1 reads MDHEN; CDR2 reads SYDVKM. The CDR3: CASSRGQSLYEQYF. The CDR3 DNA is TGTGCCAGCAGTCGAGGACAGTCCCTCTACGAGCAGTACTTC.

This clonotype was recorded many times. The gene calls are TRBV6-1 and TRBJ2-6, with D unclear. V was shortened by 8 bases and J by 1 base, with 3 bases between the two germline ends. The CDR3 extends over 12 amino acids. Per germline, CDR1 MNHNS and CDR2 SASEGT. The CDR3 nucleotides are TGTGCCAGCCAATCTGGGGCCAACGTCCTGACTTTC. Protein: CASQSGANVLTF.

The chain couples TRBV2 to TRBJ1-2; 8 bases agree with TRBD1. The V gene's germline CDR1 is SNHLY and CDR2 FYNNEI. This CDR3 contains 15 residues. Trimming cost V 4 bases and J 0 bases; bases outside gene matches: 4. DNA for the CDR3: TGTGCCAGCAGTGGGGACAGGACGGCTAACTATGGCTACACCTTC. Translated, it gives CASSGDRTANYGYTF.

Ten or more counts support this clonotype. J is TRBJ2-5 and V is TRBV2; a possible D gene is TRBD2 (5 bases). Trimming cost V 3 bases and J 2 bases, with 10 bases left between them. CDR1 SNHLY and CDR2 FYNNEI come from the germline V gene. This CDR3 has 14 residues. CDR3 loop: CASSELRVQETQYF. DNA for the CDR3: TGTGCCAGCAGTGAGTTGCGGGTACAAGAGACCCAGTACTTC.

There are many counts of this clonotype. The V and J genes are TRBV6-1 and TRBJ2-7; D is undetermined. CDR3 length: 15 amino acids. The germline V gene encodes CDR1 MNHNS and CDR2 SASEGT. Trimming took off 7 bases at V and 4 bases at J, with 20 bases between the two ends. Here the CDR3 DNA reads TGTGCCAGCACGAAGGTGGGGATTGGCGAATACGAGCAGTACTTC. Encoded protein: CASTKVGIGEYEQYF.

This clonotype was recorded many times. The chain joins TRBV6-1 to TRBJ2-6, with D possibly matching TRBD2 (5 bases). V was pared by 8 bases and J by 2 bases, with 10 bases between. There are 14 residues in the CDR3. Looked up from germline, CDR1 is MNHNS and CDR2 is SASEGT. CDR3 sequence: CASSERAGANVLTF. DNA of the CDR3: TGTGCCAGCTCGGAGAGGGCTGGGGCCAACGTCCTGACTTTC.

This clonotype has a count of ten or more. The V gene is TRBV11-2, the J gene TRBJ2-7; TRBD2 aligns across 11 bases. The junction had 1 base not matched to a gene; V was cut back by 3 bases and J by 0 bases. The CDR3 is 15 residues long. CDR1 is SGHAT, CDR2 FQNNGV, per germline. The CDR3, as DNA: TGTGCCAGCAGCTTTACTAGCGGGAGCTCCTACGAGCAGTACTTC. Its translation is CASSFTSGSSYEQYF.

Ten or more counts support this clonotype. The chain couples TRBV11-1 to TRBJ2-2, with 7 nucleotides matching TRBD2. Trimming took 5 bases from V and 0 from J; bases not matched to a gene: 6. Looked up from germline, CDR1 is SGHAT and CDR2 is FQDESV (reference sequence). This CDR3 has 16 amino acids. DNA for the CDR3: TGTGCCAGCAGCCCGAGCGGGAACCCGAACACCGGGGAGCTGTTTTTT. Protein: CASSPSGNPNTGELFF.

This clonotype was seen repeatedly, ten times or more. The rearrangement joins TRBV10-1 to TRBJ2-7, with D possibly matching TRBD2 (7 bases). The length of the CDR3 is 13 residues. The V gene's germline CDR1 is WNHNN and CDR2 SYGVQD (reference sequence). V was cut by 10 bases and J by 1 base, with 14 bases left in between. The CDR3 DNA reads TGCGCCAAGCGGGACACCCCGTCCTACGAGCAGTACTTC. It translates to CAKRDTPSYEQYF.